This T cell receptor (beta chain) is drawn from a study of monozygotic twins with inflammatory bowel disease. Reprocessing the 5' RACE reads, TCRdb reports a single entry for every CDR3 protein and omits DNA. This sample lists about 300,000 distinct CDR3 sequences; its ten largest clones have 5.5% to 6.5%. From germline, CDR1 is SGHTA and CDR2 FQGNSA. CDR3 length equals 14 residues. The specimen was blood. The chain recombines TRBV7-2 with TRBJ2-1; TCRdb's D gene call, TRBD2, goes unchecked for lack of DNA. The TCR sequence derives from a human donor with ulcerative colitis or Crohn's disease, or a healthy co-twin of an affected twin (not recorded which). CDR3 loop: CASGSTSGYNEQFF.